The 24 T cell receptor beta chains below all came from one sample that was sequenced in a study of PD-1 blockade in classical Hodgkin lymphoma. This table comes from immunoSEQ multiplex PCR, and its TCRdb copy is limited to in-frame clones, with some not included. The data contain tens of thousands of clones, 81% of them seen just once; the ten biggest clones take up roughly 15%. All patients experienced relapse after autologous stem cell transplantation, and brentuximab vedotin exposure was variable. The source material was peripheral blood mononuclear cells (PBMCs), sampled at baseline. All receptors come from a human donor with classical Hodgkin lymphoma.

CDR3 loop: CASSLAFETQYF. The DNA of the CDR3 is TGTGCCAGCAGCTTAGCGTTCGAGACCCAGTACTTC. This chain uses TRBV7-2 with TRBJ2-5, with unresolved D. V dropped 0 bases and J dropped 5 bases, with 4 bases sitting between them. Germline V gene data show CDR1 as SGHTA and CDR2 as FQGNSA. The CDR3 loop spans 12 amino acids.

This chain links TRBV2 with TRBJ1-2; TRBD1 might be the D (6 bases). The CDR3 totals 16 residues. The ends were cut back, 4 bases at V and 1 base at J, with 16 bases in the middle. From germline, CDR1 is SNHLY and CDR2 FYNNEI. CDR3 sequence: CASSAPSGALNYGYTF. Written as DNA, the CDR3 is TGTGCCAGCAGTGCCCCCTCAGGGGCCCTTAACTATGGCTACACCTTC.

The chain links TRBV5-1 to TRBJ2-7; 8 bases line up with TRBD2. Losses at the gene ends were 1 base for V and 3 bases for J; bases not matched to a gene: 3. CDR3 length: 14 amino acids. Germline CDR1 and CDR2: SGHRS and YFSETQ. CDR3 protein: CASSLSGSGYEQYV. The DNA of the CDR3 is TGCGCCAGCAGCTTGAGCGGGAGCGGCTACGAGCAGTACGTC.

The J gene is TRBJ2-5, the V gene TRBV30; unclear D gene. This CDR3 spans 11 amino acids. CDR1 and CDR2 (germline): GTSNPN, SVGIG (reference sequence). Trimming shortened V by 1 base and J by 5 bases, and 5 bases separated the two germline ends. The CDR3 coding sequence is TGTGCCTGGAGTGCTCAGGAGACCCAGTACTTC. This sequence encodes CAWSAQETQYF.

The genes are TRBV4-1 and TRBJ1-1, with a possible D match to TRBD1 (5 bases). The germline gives CDR1 MGHRA, CDR2 YSYEKL. Trimming left V 1 base short and J 10 bases short, with 16 bases between. The CDR3 is 14 amino acids. The CDR3 protein is CASSQGQTGGVAFF. CDR3 nucleotides: TGCGCCAGCAGCCAAGGACAAACCGGAGGGGTAGCTTTCTTT.

The chain joins TRBV10-3 to TRBJ1-1; D is unclear. This CDR3 is built from 13 residues. From germline, CDR1 is ENHRY and CDR2 SYGVKD. V was shortened by 6 bases and J by 0 bases, with 8 bases between the two germline ends. CDR3 coding DNA: TGTGCCATCAGAGACCAGCTGAACACTGAAGCTTTCTTT. The encoded protein is CAIRDQLNTEAFF.

This chain connects TRBV30 to TRBJ1-2; TRBD1 agrees at 9 bases. V shed 5 bases and J 8 bases; nucleotides not matched to a gene: 12. Per germline, CDR1 GTSNPN and CDR2 SVGIG (reference sequence). This CDR3 has 14 amino acids. The CDR3 DNA sequence: TGTGCCTGGCTTTTGGACAGGGGTTCGAGGGGCTACACCTTC. Residues: CAWLLDRGSRGYTF.

The chain combines TRBV7-9 with TRBJ1-4; D remains unclear. CDR3 length equals 18 residues. Per germline, CDR1 SEHNR and CDR2 FQNEAQ (reference sequence). The V gene lost 5 bases and the J gene lost 0 bases, with 19 bases spanning the gap. The CDR3 sequence: CASSPFVPRATTNEKLFF. CDR3 bases: TGTGCCAGCAGCCCGTTTGTCCCCCGGGCAACAACTAATGAAAAACTGTTTTTT.

The chain combines TRBV15 with TRBJ1-2, with unresolved D. CDR3 length: 15 residues. Trimming removed 3 bases from V and 3 bases from J, with 14 bases in between. Germline V CDR1 and CDR2: LNHNV, YYDKDF (reference sequence). CDR3 in amino acids: CATSRGPVSDYGYTF. CDR3 in DNA: TGTGCCACCAGCAGGGGTCCGGTTTCTGACTATGGCTACACCTTC.

This chain joins TRBV18 and TRBJ2-7; 10 nucleotides align to TRBD1. The length of the CDR3 is 14 residues. Germline V gene lookup returns CDR1 KGHSH and CDR2 LQKENI. J lost 6 bases, V lost 5 bases, and 7 bases had no gene match. The CDR3 loop is CASSSRTGGGEQYF. The DNA for the CDR3 is TGTGCCAGCTCATCAAGGACAGGGGGAGGCGAGCAGTACTTC.

V usage is TRBV6-5 and J usage is TRBJ2-7; maybe TRBD2 (6 bases). CDR3 length: 15 residues. Germline V gene sequence: CDR1 MNHEY, CDR2 SVGAGI. Trimming shortened V by 1 base and J by 4 bases, and 14 bases separated the two germline ends. The CDR3 DNA is TGTGCCAGCAGTTACTGGAGCGGGTCCGGGTACGAGCAGTACTTC. Encoded protein: CASSYWSGSGYEQYF.

The chain joins TRBV5-6 to TRBJ2-1, with D perhaps being TRBD1 or TRBD2 (6 bases each). Germline V lookup: CDR1 SGHDT, CDR2 YYEEEE. The V gene lost 2 bases and the J gene lost 0 bases, with 9 bases spanning the gap. The CDR3 has 15 residues. The CDR3 nucleotides read TGTGCCAGCAGCTTTAAGGGGGGCTCCTACAATGAGCAGTTCTTC. The encoded protein is CASSFKGGSYNEQFF.

V usage is TRBV5-6 and J usage is TRBJ1-2, with a tentative D call TRBD1 (5 bases). Germline assignment: CDR1 SGHDT and CDR2 YYEEEE. The CDR3 is made up of 15 amino acids. V was trimmed by 1 base and J by 3 bases, leaving 13 bases between them. CDR3 loop: CASSLFGQGHYGYTF. As DNA, the CDR3 is TGTGCCAGCAGCTTGTTCGGGCAGGGACACTATGGCTACACCTTC.

This chain joins TRBV27 and TRBJ1-4; weak D call: TRBD1 (6 bases). From germline, CDR1 is MNHEY and CDR2 SMNVEV (reference sequence). There are 14 residues in the CDR3. The ends were cut back, 7 bases at V and 6 bases at J, with 15 bases in the middle. The DNA of the CDR3 is TGTGCCAGCATCCATGGGGGGCCGGATGAAAAACTGTTTTTT. Protein: CASIHGGPDEKLFF.

The chain employs TRBV19 and TRBJ2-1, with D possibly TRBD2 on 6 matching bases. The germline gives CDR1 LNHDA, CDR2 SQIVND (reference sequence). CDR3 length equals 15 residues. Trimming cost V 1 base and J 5 bases, with 12 bases left between them. The chain's CDR3 is CASSIGLALNNEQFF. The CDR3 DNA is TGTGCCAGTAGTATAGGCCTAGCGCTGAACAATGAGCAGTTCTTC. The variable domain in full, with the rest retrieved from reference TRBV19 and TRBJ2-1, is DGGITQSPKYLFRKEGQNVTLSCEQNLNHDAMYWYRQDPGQGLRLIYYSQIVNDFQKGDIAEGYSVSREKKESFPLTVTSAQKNPTAFYLCASSIGLALNNEQFFGPGTRLTVL.

This chain connects TRBV7-2 to TRBJ2-1; 10 bases match TRBD1. Germline V gene lookup returns CDR1 SGHTA and CDR2 FQGNSA. There are 15 residues in the CDR3. The ends lost 5 bases at V and 7 bases at J; junction bases unmatched: 8. For the CDR3, the DNA is TGTGCCAGCAGCCAGGGGGACAGGGGTGGGAATGAGCAGTTCTTC. It specifies CASSQGDRGGNEQFF. The variable domain in full, with the rest retrieved from reference TRBV7-2 and TRBJ2-1, is GAGVSQSPSNKVTEKGKDVELRCDPISGHTALYWYRQSLGQGLEFLIYFQGNSAPDKSGLPSDRFSAERTGGSVSTLTIQRTQQEDSAVYLCASSQGDRGGNEQFFGPGTRLTVL.

The chain combines TRBV5-1 with TRBJ1-1; 7 nucleotides line up with TRBD1. V shed 0 bases and J 6 bases; nucleotides not matched to a gene: 8. Germline CDR1 reads SGHRS; CDR2 reads YFSETQ. The CDR3 is 15 residues long. CDR3 in DNA: TGCGCCAGCAGCTTGGGTGGGACAGTCGCCGCTGAAGCTTTCTTT. This translates into CASSLGGTVAAEAFF. The variable domain in full, completed from reference TRBV5-1 and TRBJ1-1, reads KAGVTQTPRYLIKTRGQQVTLSCSPISGHRSVSWYQQTPGQGLQFLFEYFSETQRNKGNFPGRFSGRQFSNSRSEMNVSTLELGDSALYLCASSLGGTVAAEAFFGQGTRLTVV.

The V call is TRBV19, the J call TRBJ1-5; TRBD1 agrees at 8 bases. The germline V gene encodes CDR1 LNHDA and CDR2 SQIVND (reference sequence). The V gene end was trimmed by 5 bases and the J gene end by 3 bases; junction bases not matched to a gene: 6. The CDR3 sequence is 15 residues long. The DNA for the CDR3 is TGTGCCAGTAGTTTGGACAGGGTTGACAATCAGCCCCAGCATTTT. Encoded protein: CASSLDRVDNQPQHF.

The chain recombines TRBV29-1 with TRBJ2-1; D unresolved. CDR1 SQVTM and CDR2 ANQGSEA come from the germline V gene. The CDR3 has 14 residues. In nucleotides, the CDR3 is TGCAGAGCCCCAGGCGGATACTCCTACAATGAGCAGTTCTTC. Translating gives CRAPGGYSYNEQFF.

This clone was found a few times. The rearrangement links TRBV21-1 to TRBJ2-5. TRBV21-1 is shown as a pseudogene. There are 16 residues in the CDR3. The CDR3 spells CASSKVVKGLQETQYF. The CDR3, as DNA: TGTGCCAGCAGCAAAGTGGTAAAAGGGTTACAAGAGACCCAGTACTTC.

The rearrangement joins TRBV5-1 to TRBJ1-1; 7 nucleotides align to TRBD1. The CDR3 contains 13 residues. The J segment lost 2 bases and the V segment lost 5 bases, leaving 3 bases of the junction unmatched. CDR1 and CDR2 (germline): SGHRS, YFSETQ. DNA for the CDR3: TGCGCCAGCAGGAGGGGGCCTAACACTGAAGCTTTCTTT. Residues: CASRRGPNTEAFF.

The chain is built from TRBV19 and TRBJ1-3, with D maybe TRBD1 (6 bases). The germline V gene has CDR1 LNHDA and CDR2 SQIVND (reference sequence). This CDR3 is built from 15 residues. The V gene lost 3 bases and the J gene lost 3 bases, with 12 bases spanning the gap. CDR3 residues: CASSMGHFIGNTIYF. In DNA form, the CDR3 reads TGTGCCAGTAGTATGGGACACTTCATTGGAAACACCATATATTTT.

The V call is TRBV5-1, the J call TRBJ2-3; perhaps TRBD2 as D (5 bases). V was clipped by 1 base and J by 5 bases, with 14 bases between them. The germline CDR1 and CDR2 sequences are SGHRS and YFSETQ. The CDR3 loop spans 15 amino acids. CDR3 nucleotides: TGCGCCAGCAGCTTGAGATCCCTCGGGGAAGATACGCAGTATTTT. It codes for CASSLRSLGEDTQYF.

V and J are TRBV5-6 and TRBJ2-7; D possibly corresponds to TRBD1 (6 bases). Germline V gene data show CDR1 as SGHDT and CDR2 as YYEEEE. V was trimmed by 2 bases and J by 6 bases, leaving 21 bases between them. This CDR3 region has 16 residues. CDR3 residues: CASSLTRGGRPLEQYF. DNA of the CDR3: TGTGCCAGCAGCTTAACCAGAGGGGGACGGCCTCTCGAGCAGTACTTC.